These T cell receptor beta chains were read from a single sample in a study of control samples from healthy donors and cancer patients. The assay was immunoSEQ multiplex PCR, and TCRdb's table has in-frame clones only and misses some. In the table there are 75,000 or so clones, over 85% of which are singletons. What was sequenced was PBMCs. Receptor source: a man aged 55 to 70 with colorectal cancer. The CDR3 runs from the conserved cysteine through the conserved F or W. D genes are given only for firm matches. Rows give clone size only sometimes, using once, few, many, or a class for an expanded clone.

V	size	J	D	CDR3	DNA
TRBV5-1	.	TRBJ1-6	.	CASSLTGIDSPLHF	TGCGCCAGCAGCTTGACAGGGATAGACTCACCCCTCCACTTT
TRBV6-5	.	TRBJ1-2	.	CASLSPYGYTF	TGTGCCAGCTTAAGCCCATATGGCTACACCTTC
TRBV19	.	TRBJ2-1	TRBD2	CASSIRLAEGYEQFF	TGTGCCAGTAGCATCCGACTAGCGGAAGGGTATGAGCAGTTCTTC
TRBV30	.	TRBJ1-2	.	CAWSFLREGASGGYTF	TGTGCCTGGAGCTTCCTCCGGGAGGGCGCGTCCGGTGGCTACACCTTC
TRBV18	few	TRBJ2-2	TRBD2	CASSPAGTLAGTGELFF	TGTGCCAGCTCACCCGCTGGGACACTAGCGGGTACCGGGGAGCTGTTTTTT
TRBV5-1	.	TRBJ1-4	.	CASRETTATNEKLFF	TGCGCCAGCAGAGAGACCACTGCAACTAATGAAAAACTGTTTTTT
TRBV6-1	once	TRBJ1-1	.	CASSEFGGGTAEAFF	TGTGCCAGCAGTGAATTCGGGGGCGGGACCGCTGAAGCTTTCTTT
TRBV5-1	once	TRBJ2-7	.	CASSLRPSSYEQYF	TGCGCCAGCAGCTTAAGGCCGAGCTCCTACGAGCAGTACTTC
TRBV19	.	TRBJ2-5	.	CASSMNGGETQYF	TGTGCCAGTAGTATGAATGGGGGAGAGACCCAGTACTTC
TRBV24-1	.	TRBJ1-4	TRBD1	CATSDPTTGQSEKLFF	TGTGCCACCAGTGACCCCACGACAGGGCAGTCAGAAAAACTGTTTTTT
TRBV18	.	TRBJ2-5	.	CASSPPTGRETQYF	TGTGCCAGCTCACCCCCTACGGGCCGCGAGACCCAGTACTTC
TRBV5-1	once	TRBJ2-7	TRBD1	CASSLAGQGAYEQYF	TGCGCCAGCAGCTTGGCCGGGCAGGGGGCCTACGAGCAGTACTTC
TRBV11-2	.	TRBJ2-5	TRBD1	CASSLVIGAGGETQYF	TGTGCCAGCAGCTTAGTGATTGGGGCAGGGGGAGAGACCCAGTACTTC
TRBV27	.	TRBJ1-1	TRBD1	CASSSFGQGGTEAFF	TGTGCCAGCAGTTCCTTCGGACAGGGGGGGACTGAAGCTTTCTTT
TRBV11-3	.	TRBJ2-1	.	CASSLDARKNNEQFF	TGTGCCAGCAGCTTAGACGCCAGAAAAAACAATGAGCAGTTCTTC
TRBV7-3	.	TRBJ2-2	.	CASSPTSTLTGELFF	TGTGCCAGCAGCCCAACCTCGACTTTGACCGGGGAGCTGTTTTTT
TRBV19	.	TRBJ2-1	TRBD2	CASSPPGTSNNEQFF	TGTGCCAGTAGTCCTCCCGGGACTAGCAACAATGAGCAGTTCTTC
TRBV4-2	.	TRBJ2-2	.	CASSQEEAVSRELFF	TGTGCCAGCAGCCAAGAAGAAGCGGTATCAAGGGAGCTGTTTTTT
TRBV28	.	TRBJ1-2	.	CASSQANFYGYTF	TGTGCCAGCTCACAGGCGAACTTCTATGGCTACACCTTC
TRBV7-9	.	TRBJ2-7	.	CASSLRVSYEQYF	TGTGCCAGCAGCTTGAGAGTCTCCTACGAGCAGTACTTC
TRBV3-1/TRBV3-2	.	TRBJ2-7	.	CASSQTGREQYF	TGTGCCAGCAGCCAAACAGGGAGGGAGCAGTACTTC
TRBV19	few	TRBJ2-2	.	CASSITRNTGELFF	TGTGCCAGTAGTATTACACGGAACACCGGGGAGCTGTTTTTT